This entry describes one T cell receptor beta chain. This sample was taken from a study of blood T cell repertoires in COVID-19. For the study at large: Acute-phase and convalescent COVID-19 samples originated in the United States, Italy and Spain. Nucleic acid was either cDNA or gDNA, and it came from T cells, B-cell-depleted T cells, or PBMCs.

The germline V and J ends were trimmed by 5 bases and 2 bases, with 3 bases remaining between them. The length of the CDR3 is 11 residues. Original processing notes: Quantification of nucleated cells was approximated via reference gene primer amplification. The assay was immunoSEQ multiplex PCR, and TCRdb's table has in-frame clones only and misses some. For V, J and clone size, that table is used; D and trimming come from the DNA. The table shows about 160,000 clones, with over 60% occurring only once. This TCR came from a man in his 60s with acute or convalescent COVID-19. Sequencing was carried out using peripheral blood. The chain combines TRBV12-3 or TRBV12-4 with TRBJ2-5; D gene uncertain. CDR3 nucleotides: TGTGCCAGCAGTCGGCAAGAGACCCAGTACTTC. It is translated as CASSRQETQYF.